This T cell receptor (beta chain) is from a study of T cell responses to AZD1222 COVID-19 vaccine. This table comes from immunoSEQ multiplex PCR, and its TCRdb copy is limited to in-frame clones, with some not included. Among around 140,000 clones listed, 85% to 95% were seen once. Trimming shortened V by 6 bases and J by 4 bases, and 16 bases separated the two germline ends. Per the germline V gene, CDR1 is MDHEN and CDR2 is SYDVKM. The CDR3 consists of 15 residues. A word on this clone: Antigen specificity is unknown.

Study-wide findings and caveats: Vaccine-associated CD4 TCRs spanned spike, dominant at 160-218 and 743-854. The donor group comprised mostly white British people and more females; the analysis possibly underestimated clonal diversity. Only 5 or 6 AZD1222 recipients tested seropositive at baseline.

This rearrangement joins TRBV28 to TRBJ2-4; D might be TRBD1 (5 bases). The sample here was peripheral blood, taken after recovery from COVID-19. The receptor's source is an adult who had recovered from COVID-19. The CDR3 sequence: CASSPQAGQKNIQYF. As DNA, the CDR3 is TGTGCCAGCAGCCCTCAGGCAGGGCAGAAAAACATTCAGTACTTC.